The rows below give T cell receptor beta chains drawn from one sample of a study of T cell responses to AZD1222 COVID-19 vaccine. The repertoire was sequenced with immunoSEQ multiplex PCR; TCRdb's copy has only in-frame clones and lacks some. Here the sample spans about 150,000 clones, about 82% being singletons. The sequenced sample was peripheral blood, obtained 28 days after the second AZD1222 dose. These receptors were taken from an adult who received the AZD1222 COVID-19 vaccine. The CDR3 runs from the conserved cysteine through the conserved F or W.

CDR3 | J | V
CASSLGTSGVDEQFF | TRBJ2-1 | TRBV5-1
CASSHPDRGNIQYF | TRBJ2-4 | TRBV7-9
CASSSGGENTGELFF | TRBJ2-2 | TRBV5-1
CSVAGVYGYTF | TRBJ1-2 | TRBV29-1
CASSPYQTGVETQYF | TRBJ2-5 | TRBV27
CATRGGPNEQFF | TRBJ2-1 | TRBV10-2
CATSSGRKYEQFF | TRBJ2-1 | TRBV19
CATSRSGNTIYF | TRBJ1-3 | TRBV6-5
CASSRVTGEAFF | TRBJ1-1 | TRBV6-5
CASSQDPGLAGNEQFF | TRBJ2-1 | TRBV4-2
CASSGGPSSYNEQFF | TRBJ2-1 | TRBV9
CASSADRWVYEQYF | TRBJ2-7 | TRBV19
CASSQVRTQYF | TRBJ2-5 | TRBV3-1/TRBV3-2
CASGNSLNTEAFF | TRBJ1-1 | TRBV5-1
CASSFRETQYF | TRBJ2-5 | TRBV6-5
CASSGGGQQETQYF | TRBJ2-5 | TRBV10-1
CASSPSILPNYGYTF | TRBJ1-2 | TRBV5-5
CASGLAGGREQYF | TRBJ2-7 | TRBV12-5
CASSFYWELNSPLHF | TRBJ1-6 | TRBV27
CASSSSGLSYEQYF | TRBJ2-7 | TRBV13
CASSIGRGSQPQHF | TRBJ1-5 | TRBV19
CATSDLGTGGYEQYF | TRBJ2-7 | TRBV24-1
CASGPNWRGEGNQPQHF | TRBJ1-5 | TRBV12-5
CASSEKLRQIYF | TRBJ1-3 | TRBV2